This entry concerns a single T cell receptor (beta chain). Its antigen remains undetermined. Base-call qualities are not available, and no considerably larger clone is one nucleotide away. This entry comes from a study of cytomegalovirus exposure and HLA in healthy donors (dated by TCRdb to 2016 to 2017). Concerning the study at large: In an earlier analysis of roughly 500 of the donors, roughly 300 Gb of sequence data and some 100 million unique TCR beta sequences from some 170 million T cells were reported. A later genetic analysis used genome-wide SNP genotypes for about 65% of the 666 donors, treating that subset as a discovery cohort. Alongside the repertoire data, information on donor age, sex, ethnicity and CMV serostatus was compiled. Roughly five DR-DQ haplotypes were handled as single units for association and clustering, since linkage in the cohort was strong. The study profiled the T cell repertoires of under 700 subjects by immunosequencing and related them to cytomegalovirus serostatus. Both class I and class II loci were covered by HLA typing, at four-digit resolution. Among the roughly 400 genotyped donors, around 81% belonged to the genetic ancestry cluster associated with self-reported Caucasian donors. Among 350 to 400 genotyped donors of the cohort, an average of roughly 240,000 unique TCR beta nucleotide sequences were sequenced per donor, around 18% of them non-productive. The study was designed to test whether signatures of past pathogen exposure could be identified by cataloging public T cell receptors. Rather than drawing on any new phenotypic data, the later analysis identified candidate immune exposures from TCR beta sequences and the way those sequences occurred across donors. An early release covering approximately 600 HLA-typed donors comprised about 310 gigabases of sequencing data and some 79 million unique TCR sequences. A later analysis re-examined previously published TCR beta repertoires from 610 or so donors and added high-resolution HLA genotyping to investigate patterns of TCR occurrence. Along with the approximately 600-subject first cohort, a separate validation cohort of over 90 different subjects was used. Typing coverage varied by locus: roughly 629-630 donors for A, B, C, DRB1 and DQB1; more than 500 for DQA1; more than 600 for DPA1; roughly 470 for DPB1. In an earlier analysis of around 540 of the donors, high-throughput TCR beta sequencing was used to judge whether each TCR beta V gene segment behaved as functional or pseudogenic. Every repertoire in the discovery cohort had been generated on one and the same sequencing platform. To predict cytomegalovirus infection status, the study brought together high-throughput TCR immunosequencing, statistical association of individual TCRs with disease status, and machine learning.

Here is what the overall study found, with its caveats: In a later analysis, 15,000 to 20,000 TCR beta sequences were associated with specific HLA alleles at a false discovery rate of 0.05. In the study, around 150 TCR beta chains were listed as associated with cytomegalovirus. Most TCR sequences were seen in very few donors, while some public TCRs were found in many individuals. Presence/absence analyses assumed roughly uniform sequencing depth across donors, an assumption that may not hold. The authors suggested that the approach could potentially be generalized to other disease states and immunological phenotypes. According to a later genetic analysis, donors in an Asian-associated ancestry cluster had fewer N-insertions in productive TCRs than the approximately 630-donor mean. In a later analysis, HLA-associated TCR beta chains showed more clonal expansion and lower generation probabilities than non-associated chains that were equally common. The earlier analysis of 587 of the donors excluded some 16 rarely observed V segments, including chromosome 9 orphons, because counts were too low. HLA typing was unavailable for some donors at each locus, so association tests used only the typed subset. Most CMV-associated TCR beta chains appeared to be HLA-restricted in a later analysis, and the HLA associations seemed to be driven largely by CMV exposure. A further reported finding was that TCR beta sequences accurately predicted the HLA-A and HLA-B alleles for most subjects in the first cohort. In an earlier analysis of around 500 of the donors, most TCR beta V segments appeared in productive rearrangements about 87% or about 30% of the time, broadly matching IMGT annotations. A later analysis reported that several top co-occurrence clusters appeared linked to parvovirus B19, influenza, CMV and Epstein-Barr virus. When HLA alleles, especially DR and DQ, strongly co-occurred, attributing TCR associations to individual alleles was difficult. Correlated functional status among segregating V segments might reflect linkage disequilibrium, but an unknown experimental factor could not be ruled out. For the cohort, immune exposure information was limited to CMV serostatus. A few of the identified cytomegalovirus-associated TCR beta chains were confirmed in vitro to be specific for cytomegalovirus antigens. The classifier was reported to diagnose cytomegalovirus status with high specificity and sensitivity in both the original cohort and the validation cohort. An association between a missense DCLRE1C variant and V-gene and J-gene trimming of TCR beta chains was found in a later genetic analysis and replicated in an independent cohort. The sequencing pipeline was judged likely to have produced a cluster of highly shared sequence variants as a technical artifact. This cohort had only TCR beta chains sequenced, and the lack of alpha or paired-chain data limited which features could be detected. In a later analysis, the rate of TCR association differed among HLA loci, with DRB1 alleles having the most associated TCRs and HLA-C alleles having the fewest.

The library came from the immunoSEQ multiplex PCR assay. For the multiplex PCR, a mixture combining 60 forward primers for TCR Vbeta segments and 13 reverse primers for TCR Jbeta segments was used. A multiplex PCR assay on genomic DNA amplified the CDR3 region of rearranged TCR beta genes. Amplified TCR beta libraries were sequenced as 87-base-pair reads on the Illumina HiSeq System. In the source study's methods: In a later analysis, tens of millions of unique TCR beta chains were counted across the 690 or so repertoires, and around 10 million of these chains were shared by at least two donors. Raw reads were error-corrected and collapsed into unique sequences with a nearest-neighbor algorithm that merged closely related sequences to remove PCR and sequencing errors. CDR3 sequences were aligned to IMGT reference sequences to assign V, D and J gene segments. For a sequence to be retained, a match of at least six nucleotides to both a V gene segment and a J gene segment was required. A rearrangement was called productive if the CDR3 had no stop codons and remained in frame with V and J, and every other rearrangement was called non-productive. CDR3 was defined by IMGT convention, running from the second conserved V-encoded cysteine to the conserved J-encoded phenylalanine. In an earlier analysis of more than 550 of the donors, sequences lacking an unambiguous match to a single V gene segment were excluded. In an earlier analysis of several hundred of the donors, V segments were called functional above 56.7% productive rearrangements and were called segregating when the between-donor standard deviation exceeded 5%. A statistical classification framework was built to diagnose cytomegalovirus status from the catalog of TCR beta chain sequences. A later analysis assigned V and J genes by comparing TCR nucleotide sequences with IMGT/GENE-DB human TR gene sequences. A later analysis assigned CDR3 sequences and most-parsimonious VDJ recombination scenarios with the TCRdist pipeline. A later analysis defined each TCR beta chain by its CDR3 amino acid sequence plus V-gene family, and excluded reads lacking a unique V-gene family. To address suspected cross-contamination and a sequencing artifact, a later analysis removed a few hundred highly shared, low-generation-probability nucleotide sequences. A later analysis calculated a clonal expansion index for each public chain from normalized within-repertoire ranks of inferred template counts. Generation probabilities in a later analysis came from a VDJ recombination model fitted to out-of-frame rearrangements, and those results were checked against IGoR. In a later analysis, hypergeometric tests were used to score TCR-TCR, TCR-HLA and TCR-CMV co-occurrence, with a repertoire-size bias correction applied to TCR pairs. In a later analysis, false discovery rates were estimated by permuting HLA or CMV assignments 20 times. In a later analysis, co-occurring TCRs were grouped using DBSCAN, and TCRdist sequence similarity was added for clustering within HLA-allele-positive subsets. Repertoires with fewer than 30,000 or more than 120,000 public chains were left out of co-occurrence clustering, as were a handful of repertoires with anomalous nucleotide sharing. What TCRdb holds here is the immuneACCESS table cut down to in-frame rearrangements. Part of the clones is not present; checked against another copy, under half of the missing clones reflect an unresolved V gene, and the others are unexplained. V, J and clone size were drawn from that table, and D and trimming were deduced from the DNA. The sample table records 150,000 to 200,000 clones; 60% to 80% of these occur just once. Around 15% of the sample lies in the top ten.

In total, more than 500 healthy bone marrow donors made up the cohort. All cohort members were sampled while nominally healthy, although unrecorded immune exposures were likely present. The donor tested CMV seropositive and was one of the 289 seropositive cohort members. Each donor provided a peripheral blood sample, and peripheral blood mononuclear cells were used for TCR beta sequencing. Genomic DNA was extracted from the blood cell samples with the Qiagen DNeasy Blood Extraction Kit. This sequence was found in a man aged 50 or older in good health and CMV-seropositive. Material for sequencing was PBMCs.

At the DNA level, the sequence is TGTGCCTGGAACTGGGGGGGGATGGCGGAGACCCAGTACTTC. This sequence encodes CAWNWGGMAETQYF. Recombination linked TRBV30 to TRBJ2-5, with TRBD2 matching 7 junction bases. The CDR3 sequence holds 14 residues, the cysteine and phenylalanine included. Solely the CDR3 DNA is kept, with 42 bases framed from the first base. CDR1 and CDR2, looked up from the germline V gene (reference sequence), are GTSNPN and SVGIG. V ends up 4 bases short and J 5 bases short, with an unmatched junction base count of 10.